The 15 T cell receptor beta chains given below trace back to one sample, sequenced in a study of molecular identifiers for immune sequencing clone quantification. TCRdb reprocessed the PCR reads with MiXCR, giving one entry per CDR3 protein. The sample holds about 640,000 distinct CDR3 sequences, less than 20% seen once. The specimen was naive CD8+ T cells from blood, with Jurkat cell RNA spiked in. Subset noted: FACS-sorted CD8+CD4-CCR7+CD45RA+ naive T cells. These receptors came from a human donor in good health. Some libraries in this study had Jurkat cell RNA spiked in.

Turning to this clonotype: One base away lies a much larger clone, so this may be a sequencing read error. As the CDR3 is not closed by the conserved phenylalanine or tryptophan, this likely results from a read error. The rearrangement uses TRBV19 and TRBJ1-2; a weak D match, TRBD1 (5 bases). Trimming cost V 5 bases and J 4 bases, with 11 bases left between them. Germline V lookup: CDR1 LNHDA, CDR2 SQIVND (reference sequence). The CDR3 runs to 13 residues. The CDR3 is CASSAGRVYGYTL. For the CDR3, the DNA is TGTGCCAGTAGTGCGGGCAGGGTCTATGGCTACACCCTC.

This clonotype was observed many times. The chain uses TRBV23-1 and TRBJ1-5; D gene ambiguous. TRBV23-1 is recorded as an ORF, its role being uncertain. V lost 2 bases to trimming and J lost 4 bases, with 12 bases between them. The CDR3 totals 15 residues. CDR3 nucleotides: TGCGCCAGCAGTCAACGCCCAGTGGTTAATCAGCCCCAGCATTTT. Encoded protein: CASSQRPVVNQPQHF.

This clonotype was observed at least ten times. The chain uses TRBV11-2 and TRBJ2-2, with 13 nucleotides matching TRBD2. J was trimmed by 6 bases and V by 5 bases; bases with no gene match: 6. The CDR3 spans 16 residues. Per germline, CDR1 SGHAT and CDR2 FQNNGV. Here the CDR3 reads CASSPGTSGVPGELFF. Written as DNA, the CDR3 is TGTGCCAGCAGCCCGGGGACTAGCGGGGTTCCCGGGGAGCTGTTTTTT.

The table lists this clonotype with many counts. This rearrangement joins TRBV5-6 to TRBJ1-1, with TRBD1 matching 7 bases. The CDR3 extends over 18 amino acids. Germline V CDR1 and CDR2: SGHDT, YYEEEE. The ends lost 4 bases at V and 0 bases at J; junction bases unmatched: 15. Written as DNA, the CDR3 is TGTGCCAGCAGCCCCCACGATACAGGGGCCCCGATGAACACTGAAGCTTTCTTT. Protein: CASSPHDTGAPMNTEAFF.

This clonotype was seen many times. The V call is TRBV4-1, the J call TRBJ1-5; D unclear. CDR1 MGHRA and CDR2 YSYEKL come from the germline V gene. The CDR3 is made up of 13 amino acids. V gave up 3 bases and J gave up 5 bases, with 8 bases separating them. CDR3 sequence: CASSQGVDQPQHF. CDR3 sequence (DNA): TGCGCCAGCAGCCAGGGAGTAGATCAGCCCCAGCATTTT.

Many counts were recorded for this clonotype. The genes are TRBV7-9 and TRBJ2-2, with D possibly matching TRBD1 (5 bases). V lost 3 bases and J lost 6, with 11 bases in between. The CDR3 has 14 residues. From germline, CDR1 is SEHNR and CDR2 FQNEAQ (reference sequence). CDR3: CASSFRELAGELFF. Here the CDR3 DNA reads TGTGCCAGCAGCTTCAGGGAATTGGCCGGGGAGCTGTTTTTT. Full variable domain (remainder filled in from reference TRBV7-9 and TRBJ2-2): DTGVSQNPRHKITKRGQNVTFRCDPISEHNRLYWYRQTLGQGPEFLTYFQNEAQLEKSRLLSDRFSAERPKGSFSTLEIQRTEQGDSAMYLCASSFRELAGELFFGEGSRLTVL.

V and J are TRBV19 and TRBJ2-5, with 7 bases that match TRBD1. Germline V lookup: CDR1 LNHDA, CDR2 SQIVND (reference sequence). This CDR3 has 14 residues. The J segment lost 5 bases and the V segment lost 3 bases, leaving 6 bases of the junction unmatched. CDR3 bases: TGTGCCAGTAGTATGGGGACAGAGAGTGAGACCCAGTACTTC. It translates to CASSMGTESETQYF.

This clonotype was observed a few times. The chain combines TRBV12-3 or TRBV12-4 with TRBJ1-5, with 8 nucleotides matching TRBD1. The CDR3 extends over 15 amino acids. The trim removed 3 bases at V and 8 bases at J, leaving 9 bases unmatched. The CDR3 sequence: CASSLRTGFMEPQHF. CDR3 in DNA: TGTGCCAGCAGTTTGCGGACAGGGTTTATGGAGCCCCAGCATTTT.

In regard to this clonotype: This could be a read error, since a much larger clone is one nucleotide away. The rearrangement links TRBV6-2 or TRBV6-3 to TRBJ2-2, with 7 bases fitting TRBD1. This CDR3 region has 14 residues. The ends lost 6 bases at V and 1 base at J; junction bases unmatched: 2. Per the germline V gene, CDR1 is MNHEY and CDR2 is SVGEGT. The CDR3: CASRWTGNTGELFF. The CDR3 DNA reads as TGTGCCAGCAGGTGGACAGGGAACACCGGGGAGCTGTTTTTT.

About this clonotype: This may come from a read error, since a much larger clone is one base off. The rearrangement uses TRBV9 and TRBJ2-5; either TRBD1 or TRBD2 may supply D (5 bases each). The CDR3 consists of 14 residues. The V gene's germline CDR1 is SGDLS and CDR2 YYNGEE. Here the CDR3 reads CASSVGGIEETQHF. As DNA, the CDR3 is TGTGCCAGCAGCGTAGGGGGGATAGAAGAGACCCAGCACTTC. Complete variable domain (other parts from reference TRBV9 and TRBJ2-5): DSGVTQTPKHLITATGQRVTLRCSPRSGDLSVYWYQQSLDQGLQFLIQYYNGEERAKGNILERFSAQQFPDLHSELNLSSLELGDSALYFCASSVGGIEETQHFGPGTRLLVL.

This chain links TRBV12-5 with TRBJ2-7; D possibly corresponds to TRBD1 (6 bases). CDR1 and CDR2 (germline): LGHNT, FRNRAP. V was pared by 6 bases and J by 4 bases, with 19 bases between. This CDR3 is built from 15 residues. The CDR3 sequence: CASGTDRRGVYEQYF. DNA of the CDR3: TGTGCTAGTGGAACCGACAGGCGTGGGGTGTACGAGCAGTACTTC.

This clonotype was seen repeatedly, ten times or more. The chain has TRBV27 and TRBJ2-5; D perhaps matches TRBD1 (6 bases). With 1 base removed from V and 1 base from J, the gap between germline ends came to 13 bases. The CDR3 totals 16 residues. The V gene's germline CDR1 is MNHEY and CDR2 SMNVEV (reference sequence). The CDR3 loop is CASSLYPGAPQETQYF. The CDR3 DNA follows: TGTGCCAGCAGTTTATACCCAGGGGCGCCCCAAGAGACCCAGTACTTC.

This clonotype was counted many times. The rearrangement uses TRBV11-2 and TRBJ2-1; 11 nucleotides match TRBD2. The CDR3 totals 13 residues. The germline gives CDR1 SGHAT, CDR2 FQNNGV. V trimming: 5 bases; J trimming: 8 bases; junction bases outside the gene matches: 2. As DNA, the CDR3 is TGTGCCAGCAGCAAGGGACTAGCGGATGAGCAGTTCTTC. Residues: CASSKGLADEQFF.

This clonotype was seen repeatedly, ten times or more. The chain combines TRBV5-1 with TRBJ1-5, with unresolved D. The CDR3 sequence is 15 residues long. Germline V lookup: CDR1 SGHRS, CDR2 YFSETQ. Trimming cost V 0 bases and J 4 bases, with 11 bases left between them. The CDR3 loop reads CASSLGDLGNQPQHF. The CDR3 nucleotides read TGCGCCAGCAGCTTGGGCGATCTGGGGAATCAGCCCCAGCATTTT.

The chain combines TRBV6-5 with TRBJ2-5; 8 bases line up with TRBD2. The CDR3 contains 14 residues. Per germline, CDR1 MNHEY and CDR2 SVGAGI. Losses at the gene ends were 7 bases for V and 1 base for J; bases not matched to a gene: 5. CDR3 sequence: CASKPAGAQETQYF. The CDR3 nucleotides read TGTGCCAGCAAACCAGCGGGGGCCCAAGAGACCCAGTACTTC.